A selection of T cell receptor beta chains follows, all from one sample in a study of regulatory T cells in long-lasting Graves disease. TCRdb itself ran the multiplex PCR reads through MiXCR, one entry per CDR3 protein. The top ten hold around 21% of the sample, which has 350,000 to 450,000 distinct CDR3 sequences, around 20% seen once. The source material was peripheral blood mononuclear cells (PBMCs), sampled when the disease was refractory, from a patient treated with antithyroid drugs. Receptors were obtained from a female donor with Graves disease. CDR3s include the opening cysteine and the closing phenylalanine or tryptophan. The D gene is left open where the match is weak. Clone size is shown for a subset of rows, as once, few, many or a class of expanded clone.

clone_size: few; v_call: TRBV12-3/TRBV12-4; d_call: .; j_call: TRBJ2-3; cdr3_length: 12; cdr3_aa: CASIPMGGTQYF; cdr3_nt: TGTGCCAGCATCCCGATGGGGGGTACGCAGTATTTT
clone_size: .; v_call: TRBV10-3; d_call: .; j_call: TRBJ2-6; cdr3_length: 14; cdr3_aa: CAIRAGTGANVLTF; cdr3_nt: TGTGCCATCAGAGCAGGGACTGGGGCCAACGTCCTGACTTTC
clone_size: many; v_call: TRBV7-2; d_call: TRBD2; j_call: TRBJ2-7; cdr3_length: 14; cdr3_aa: CATLRDYSSYEQYF; cdr3_nt: TGTGCCACTTTGAGGGACTATTCCTCCTACGAGCAGTACTTC
clone_size: many; v_call: TRBV6-1; d_call: .; j_call: TRBJ1-1; cdr3_length: 13; cdr3_aa: CASSHDSNTEAFF; cdr3_nt: TGTGCCAGCAGCCATGACAGCAACACTGAAGCTTTCTTT
clone_size: few; v_call: TRBV5-1; d_call: .; j_call: TRBJ2-7; cdr3_length: 14; cdr3_aa: CASSLVWGPYEQYF; cdr3_nt: TGCGCCAGCAGCTTGGTATGGGGGCCCTACGAGCAGTACTTC
clone_size: .; v_call: TRBV20-1; d_call: .; j_call: TRBJ2-5; cdr3_length: 10; cdr3_aa: CSAHQETQYF; cdr3_nt: TGCAGTGCTCACCAAGAGACCCAGTACTTC
clone_size: .; v_call: TRBV7-2; d_call: .; j_call: TRBJ2-7; cdr3_length: 14; cdr3_aa: CASSLEVASYEQYF; cdr3_nt: TGTGCCAGCAGCTTAGAGGTAGCGTCCTACGAGCAGTACTTC
clone_size: once; v_call: TRBV24-1; d_call: .; j_call: TRBJ2-2; cdr3_length: 18; cdr3_aa: CATSDLRTGGPSTGELFF; cdr3_nt: TGTGCCACCAGTGATTTGCGAACTGGAGGACCGAGCACCGGGGAGCTGTTTTTT
clone_size: .; v_call: TRBV19; d_call: TRBD1; j_call: TRBJ2-7; cdr3_length: 14; cdr3_aa: CASSTRQGMDEQYF; cdr3_nt: TGTGCCAGTAGTACTCGACAGGGTATGGACGAGCAGTACTTC
clone_size: many; v_call: TRBV20-1; d_call: TRBD2; j_call: TRBJ2-5; cdr3_length: 13; cdr3_aa: CSVVLAGVETQYF; cdr3_nt: TGCAGTGTGGTACTAGCGGGAGTGGAGACCCAGTACTTC
clone_size: few; v_call: TRBV6-2/TRBV6-3; d_call: .; j_call: TRBJ2-7; cdr3_length: 13; cdr3_aa: CASKYSNSYEQYF; cdr3_nt: TGTGCCAGCAAATACTCGAACTCCTACGAGCAGTACTTC
clone_size: few; v_call: TRBV30; d_call: TRBD1; j_call: TRBJ1-2; cdr3_length: 15; cdr3_aa: CAWRHEGTGNYGYTF; cdr3_nt: TGTGCCTGGAGACATGAGGGGACAGGGAACTATGGCTACACCTTC
clone_size: .; v_call: TRBV30; d_call: TRBD1; j_call: TRBJ1-5; cdr3_length: 14; cdr3_aa: CAWRGTGDNQPQHF; cdr3_nt: TGTGCCTGGCGCGGGACAGGCGACAATCAGCCCCAGCATTTT
clone_size: few; v_call: TRBV4-3; d_call: .; j_call: TRBJ2-4; cdr3_length: 15; cdr3_aa: CASSQDVRKGNIQYF; cdr3_nt: TGCGCCAGCAGCCAAGACGTCCGAAAGGGGAACATTCAGTACTTC
clone_size: few; v_call: TRBV27; d_call: .; j_call: TRBJ2-7; cdr3_length: 14; cdr3_aa: CASSPLRSSYEQYF; cdr3_nt: TGTGCCAGCAGCCCCCTTAGGAGCTCCTACGAGCAGTACTTC
clone_size: few; v_call: TRBV27; d_call: .; j_call: TRBJ2-2; cdr3_length: 13; cdr3_aa: CASSLRFGGELFF; cdr3_nt: TGTGCCAGCAGTTTGAGGTTTGGCGGGGAGCTGTTTTTT
clone_size: .; v_call: TRBV3-1; d_call: TRBD2; j_call: TRBJ2-7; cdr3_length: 14; cdr3_aa: CAGSQGLAAYEQYF; cdr3_nt: TGTGCCGGCAGCCAAGGACTAGCGGCCTACGAGCAGTACTTC
clone_size: .; v_call: TRBV7-3; d_call: .; j_call: TRBJ2-2; cdr3_length: 13; cdr3_aa: CASSQANTGELFF; cdr3_nt: TGTGCCAGCAGCCAGGCGAACACCGGGGAGCTGTTTTTT
clone_size: .; v_call: TRBV20-1; d_call: .; j_call: TRBJ1-5; cdr3_length: 16; cdr3_aa: CSAVIPGSYSNQPQHF; cdr3_nt: TGCAGTGCTGTCATTCCGGGATCTTATAGCAATCAGCCCCAGCATTTT